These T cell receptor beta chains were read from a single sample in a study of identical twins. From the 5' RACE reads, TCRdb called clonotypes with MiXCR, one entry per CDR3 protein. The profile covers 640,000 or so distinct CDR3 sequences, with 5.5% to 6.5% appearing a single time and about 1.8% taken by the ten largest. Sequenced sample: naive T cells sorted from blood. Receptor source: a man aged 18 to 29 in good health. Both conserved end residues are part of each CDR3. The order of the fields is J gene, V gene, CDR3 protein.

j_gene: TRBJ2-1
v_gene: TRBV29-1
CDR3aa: CSVVPPNYNEQFF

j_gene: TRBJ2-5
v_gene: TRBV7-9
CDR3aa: CASSPRQVMMNQYF

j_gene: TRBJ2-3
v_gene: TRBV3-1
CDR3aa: CASSQGVPDTQYF

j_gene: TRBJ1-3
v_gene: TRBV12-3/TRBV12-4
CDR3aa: CASSMPGQGRNTIYF

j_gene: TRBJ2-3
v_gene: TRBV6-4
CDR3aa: CASSDGAGGSDTQYF

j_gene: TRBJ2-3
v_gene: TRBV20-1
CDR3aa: CSPKAGTGRTDTQYF

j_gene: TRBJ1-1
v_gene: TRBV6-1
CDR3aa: CASSEMFPNTEAFF

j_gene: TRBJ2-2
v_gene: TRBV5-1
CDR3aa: CASSEATTGELFF

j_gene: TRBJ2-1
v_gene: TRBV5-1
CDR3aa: CASSNKTSGIREQFF

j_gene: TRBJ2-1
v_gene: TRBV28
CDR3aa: CASSLYGQGPYNEQFF

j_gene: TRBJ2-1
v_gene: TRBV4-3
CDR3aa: CASSRQKRTSGRSYNEQFF

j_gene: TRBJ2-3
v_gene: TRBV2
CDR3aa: CASGRQVGTDTQYF

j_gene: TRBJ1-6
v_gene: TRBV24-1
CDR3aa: CATQFLDYNSPLHF

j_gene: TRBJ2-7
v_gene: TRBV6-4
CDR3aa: CASSPPAPGYEQYF

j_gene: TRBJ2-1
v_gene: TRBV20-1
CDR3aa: CSASDQENEQFF

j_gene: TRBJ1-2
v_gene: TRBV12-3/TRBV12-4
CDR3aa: CASSFELDTLYGYTF

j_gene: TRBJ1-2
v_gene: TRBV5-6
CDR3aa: CASSPTATARTLYGYTF

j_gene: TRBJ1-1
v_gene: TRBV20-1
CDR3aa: CSAPLTGNTEAFF

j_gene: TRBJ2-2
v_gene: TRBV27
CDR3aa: CASSFSGMNTGELFF

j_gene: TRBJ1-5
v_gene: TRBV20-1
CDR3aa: CSATPRAINQPQHF

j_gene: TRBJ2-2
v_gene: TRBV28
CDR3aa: CASSRRGHPGTGELFF

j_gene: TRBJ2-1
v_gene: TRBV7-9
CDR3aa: CASSPAAEQFF

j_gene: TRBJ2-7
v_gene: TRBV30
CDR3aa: CAYGTGGPYEQYF

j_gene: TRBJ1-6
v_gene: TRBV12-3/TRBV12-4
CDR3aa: CASSFRVNSPLHF

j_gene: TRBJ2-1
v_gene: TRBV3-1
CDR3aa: CASSQRTLAPLSYNEQFF

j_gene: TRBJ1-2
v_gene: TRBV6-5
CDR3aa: CASVQGNYGYTF

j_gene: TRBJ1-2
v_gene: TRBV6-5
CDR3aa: CASSYYVGASGYTF

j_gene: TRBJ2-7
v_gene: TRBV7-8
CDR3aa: CASSPRAAYEQYF

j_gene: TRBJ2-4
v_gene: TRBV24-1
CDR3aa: CATSDPLNIQYF

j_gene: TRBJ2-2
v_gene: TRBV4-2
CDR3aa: CASWGPNTGELFF

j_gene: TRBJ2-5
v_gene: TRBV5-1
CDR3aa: CASSRWGDQETQYF

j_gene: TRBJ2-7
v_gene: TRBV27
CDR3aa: CASGGPSGQVQYF

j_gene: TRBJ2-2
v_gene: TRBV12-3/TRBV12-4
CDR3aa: CASSLGRGNTGELFF

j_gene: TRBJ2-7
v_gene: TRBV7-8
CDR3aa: CASSLDQLADHYEQYF

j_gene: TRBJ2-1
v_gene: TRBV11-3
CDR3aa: CASSLEPDRGEQFF

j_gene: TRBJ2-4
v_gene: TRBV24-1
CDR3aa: CATSKGNIQYF

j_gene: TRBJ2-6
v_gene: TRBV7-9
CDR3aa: CASSSRGISGGANVLTF

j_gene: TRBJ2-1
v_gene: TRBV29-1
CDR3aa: CSLRQSVNNEQFF

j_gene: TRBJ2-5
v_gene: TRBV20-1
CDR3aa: CSASLGLAGETQYF

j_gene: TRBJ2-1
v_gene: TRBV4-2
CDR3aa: CASSQVGSGSSYNEQFF

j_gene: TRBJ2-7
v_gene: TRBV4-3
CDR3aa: CASSQDTGTSSYEQYF

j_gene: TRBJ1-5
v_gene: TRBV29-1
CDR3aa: CSARDRGQPQHF

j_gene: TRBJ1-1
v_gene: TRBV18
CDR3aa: CASSPRRDLNTEAFF

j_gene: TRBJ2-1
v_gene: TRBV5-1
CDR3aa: CASSWGLAGGSRSYNEQFF

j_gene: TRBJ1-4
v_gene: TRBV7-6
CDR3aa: CASSLDRLAGGAEKLFF

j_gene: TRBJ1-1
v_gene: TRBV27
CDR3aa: CASSFMVGTEAFF

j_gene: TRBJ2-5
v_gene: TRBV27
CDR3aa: CASSWTGAENYQETQYF

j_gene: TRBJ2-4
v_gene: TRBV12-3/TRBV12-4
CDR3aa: CASSFEDRENIQYF

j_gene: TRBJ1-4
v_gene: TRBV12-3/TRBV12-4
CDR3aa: CASSWDPTGRTNEKLFF

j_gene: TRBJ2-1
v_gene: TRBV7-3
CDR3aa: CASSSIAGANEQFF